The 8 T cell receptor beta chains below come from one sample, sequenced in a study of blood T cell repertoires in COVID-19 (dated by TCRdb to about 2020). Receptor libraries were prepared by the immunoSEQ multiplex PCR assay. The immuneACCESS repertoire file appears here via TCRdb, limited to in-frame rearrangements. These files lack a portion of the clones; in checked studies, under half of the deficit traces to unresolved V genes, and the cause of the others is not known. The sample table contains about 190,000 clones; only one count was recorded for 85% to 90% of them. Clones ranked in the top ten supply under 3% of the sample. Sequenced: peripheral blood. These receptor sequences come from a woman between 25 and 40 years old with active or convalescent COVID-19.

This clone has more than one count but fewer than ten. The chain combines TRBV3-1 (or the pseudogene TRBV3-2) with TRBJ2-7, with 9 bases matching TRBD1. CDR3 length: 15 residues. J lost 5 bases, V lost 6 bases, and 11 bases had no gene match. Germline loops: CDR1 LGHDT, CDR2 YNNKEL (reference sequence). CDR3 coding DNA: TGTGCCAGCAGTCGGTCTAGGGACAGGGTTAACGAGCAGTACTTC. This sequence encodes CASSRSRDRVNEQYF.

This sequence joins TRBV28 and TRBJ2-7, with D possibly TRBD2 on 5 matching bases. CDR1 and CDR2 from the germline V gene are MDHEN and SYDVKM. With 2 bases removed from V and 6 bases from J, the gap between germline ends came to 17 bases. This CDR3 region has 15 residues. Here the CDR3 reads CASSLAGSGYGEQYF. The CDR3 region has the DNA TGTGCCAGCAGTTTAGCTGGTTCGGGATACGGCGAGCAGTACTTC.

The CDR3 sequence: CASRPGTGGDYGYTF. The DNA for the CDR3 is TGTGCCAGCAGACCCGGGACAGGGGGTGACTATGGCTACACCTTC. The chain combines TRBV6-4 with TRBJ1-2, with 11 bases lining up with TRBD1. Germline trimming cut 6 bases from V and 3 bases from J; bases unmatched to any gene: 6. CDR3 length equals 15 residues. Per the germline V gene, CDR1 is MRHNA and CDR2 is SNTAGT.

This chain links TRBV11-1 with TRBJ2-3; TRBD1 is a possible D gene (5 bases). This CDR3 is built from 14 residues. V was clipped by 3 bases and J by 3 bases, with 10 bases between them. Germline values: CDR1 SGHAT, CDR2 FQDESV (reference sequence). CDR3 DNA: TGTGCCAGCAGCTTCAGGGTAGGAACAGATACGCAGTATTTT. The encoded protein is CASSFRVGTDTQYF.

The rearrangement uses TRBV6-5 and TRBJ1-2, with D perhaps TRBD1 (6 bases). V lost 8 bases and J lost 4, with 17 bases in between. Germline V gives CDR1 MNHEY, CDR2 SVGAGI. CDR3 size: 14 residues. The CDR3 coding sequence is TGTGCCAGCGCTTACGGACCAGGGGTCTATGGCTACACCTTC. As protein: CASAYGPGVYGYTF.

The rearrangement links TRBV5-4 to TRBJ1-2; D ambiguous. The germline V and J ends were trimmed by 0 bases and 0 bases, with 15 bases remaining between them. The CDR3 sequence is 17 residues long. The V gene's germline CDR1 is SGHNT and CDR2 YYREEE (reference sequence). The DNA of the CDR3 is TGTGCCAGCAGCTTGGGCCCAGACTATAATACTAACTATGGCTACACCTTC. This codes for CASSLGPDYNTNYGYTF. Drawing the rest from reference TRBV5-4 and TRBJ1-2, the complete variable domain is ETGVTQSPTHLIKTRGQQVTLRCSSQSGHNTVSWYQQALGQGPQFIFQYYREEENGRGNFPPRFSGLQFPNYSSELNVNALELDDSALYLCASSLGPDYNTNYGYTFGSGTRLTVV.

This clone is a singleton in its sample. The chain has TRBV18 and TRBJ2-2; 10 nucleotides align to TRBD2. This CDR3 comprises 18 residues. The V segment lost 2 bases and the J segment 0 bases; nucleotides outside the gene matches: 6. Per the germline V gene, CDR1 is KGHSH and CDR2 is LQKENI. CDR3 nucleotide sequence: TGTGCCAGCTCACCAAGTAGCGGGGGGCTATCGAACACCGGGGAGCTGTTTTTT. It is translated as CASSPSSGGLSNTGELFF.

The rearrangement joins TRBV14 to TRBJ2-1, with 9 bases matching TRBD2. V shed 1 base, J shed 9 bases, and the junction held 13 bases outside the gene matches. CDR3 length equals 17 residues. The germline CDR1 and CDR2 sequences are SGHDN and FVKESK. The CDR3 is CASSQGIVPGLAAEQFF. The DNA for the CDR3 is TGTGCCAGCAGCCAAGGAATCGTGCCGGGACTAGCCGCTGAGCAGTTCTTC.